The rows below give T cell receptor beta chains drawn from one sample of a study of Graves' ophthalmopathy and Graves' hyperthyroidism. A single record per CDR3 protein comes from TCRdb applying MiXCR to the multiplex PCR reads. The sample consists of hundreds of thousands of distinct CDR3 sequences, roughly 14% of them appearing once. Material for sequencing was peripheral blood. Source of these receptors: a woman between 18 and 29 years old with stable Graves' hyperthyroidism. Both conserved end residues are trimmed from each CDR3. A D gene is named only where the DNA matches it firmly.

TRBV12-3/TRBV12-4	TRBJ1-5	14	-	ASSRQVGLPISPQH
TRBV27	TRBJ2-7	13	TRBD1	ASSSTGGPTGSQY
TRBV6-1	TRBJ1-5	13	-	ASSAGRVSNQPQH
TRBV6-1	TRBJ2-7	12	-	ASSPLALADEQY
TRBV20-1	TRBJ2-5	11	TRBD2	SASRLAEETQY
TRBV27	TRBJ2-7	14	TRBD1	ASSLDGTASHYEQC
TRBV6-2/TRBV6-3	TRBJ2-7	13	-	ASSSRVNPVYEQY
TRBV6-5	TRBJ1-2	10	-	ASSYSGGRYT
TRBV6-1	TRBJ2-2	11	-	AGRRGRAGELF
TRBV19	TRBJ1-1	13	-	ASTLTGRVGAEAF